One sample yielded the 18 T cell receptor beta chains listed below, sequenced in a study of cytomegalovirus exposure and HLA in healthy donors. Use of 60 Vbeta and 13 Jbeta primers characterized the PCR. Assay used: immunoSEQ multiplex PCR; TCRdb lists only in-frame clones, some missing. The sample yields 110,000 to 150,000 clones, roughly 80% seen once. Sequencing was done on a sample of PBMCs. Receptors originate from a man between 40 and 49 years old in good health and CMV-seronegative.

The chain couples TRBV7-2 to TRBJ1-6; D not certain. The germline gives CDR1 SGHTA, CDR2 FQGNSA. With 2 bases removed from V and 10 bases from J, the gap between germline ends came to 6 bases. The CDR3 spans 12 residues. The CDR3 here is CASSLNWSPLHF. In DNA form, the CDR3 reads TGTGCCAGCAGCTTAAACTGGTCACCCCTCCACTTT.

The V gene is TRBV27, the J gene TRBJ1-1; tentatively, D is TRBD1 (6 bases). The length of the CDR3 is 14 residues. CDR1 is MNHEY and CDR2 is SMNVEV in the germline V gene (reference sequence). V was pared by 2 bases and J by 0 bases, with 7 bases between. The CDR3 is CASSLDRMNTEAFF. DNA for the CDR3: TGTGCCAGCAGTTTAGACAGGATGAACACTGAAGCTTTCTTT.

This chain links TRBV27 with TRBJ1-5; possible D gene TRBD1, 6 bases. The CDR3 extends over 14 amino acids. Germline lookup yields CDR1 MNHEY and CDR2 SMNVEV (reference sequence). The ends were cut back, 5 bases at V and 3 bases at J, with 11 bases in the middle. The CDR3 protein is CASSEDRNNQPQHF. The CDR3 DNA reads TGTGCCAGCAGTGAAGACAGGAACAATCAGCCCCAGCATTTT.

The V gene is TRBV27, the J gene TRBJ1-1; TRBD1 aligns across 8 bases. CDR3 length equals 15 residues. The germline gives CDR1 MNHEY, CDR2 SMNVEV (reference sequence). J lost 3 bases, V lost 4 bases, and 7 bases had no gene match. The CDR3 DNA is TGTGCCAGCAGTTCTTGGGGGACAGGAGACACTGAAGCTTTCTTT. Translating it yields CASSSWGTGDTEAFF.

The rearrangement uses TRBV30 and TRBJ2-5; perhaps TRBD2 as D (6 bases). The CDR3 extends over 12 amino acids. The germline V and J ends were trimmed by 4 bases and 5 bases, with 11 bases remaining between them. In germline, CDR1 is GTSNPN, CDR2 SVGIG (reference sequence). For the CDR3, the DNA is TGTGCCTGGACTGGGGACTCGGAGACCCAGTACTTC. This translates into CAWTGDSETQYF.

The chain is built from TRBV19 and TRBJ2-7; 10 bases map to TRBD2. V gave up 4 bases and J gave up 5 bases; unmatched junction bases: 11. In germline, CDR1 is LNHDA, CDR2 SQIVND (reference sequence). The CDR3 has 16 amino acids. The CDR3 region has the DNA TGTGCCAGTAGTACCCTCCGGACTAGCGGAGGAAACGAGCAGTACTTC. Its translation: CASSTLRTSGGNEQYF.

This clone came up once. V gene TRBV16 combines with J gene TRBJ2-1; the match to TRBD1 covers 8 bases. CDR1 and CDR2 (germline): KGHSY, FQNENV. Trimming at V came to 2 bases and at J to 7 bases, leaving 1 base not matched to a gene. The CDR3 sequence is 13 residues long. The CDR3 loop reads CASSQGTGNEQFF. In nucleotides, the CDR3 is TGTGCCAGCAGCCAAGGGACAGGTAATGAGCAGTTCTTC.

To note about this clone: Germline and junction disagree at one end, which may indicate a read error. Distinct nucleotide sequences in the sample also encode this CDR3. This chain joins TRBV2 and TRBJ1-6, with TRBD1 identical over 7 bases. Germline CDR1 reads SNHLY; CDR2 reads FYNNEI. The CDR3 has 16 residues. The CDR3: CASSEGQGVYNSPLHF. The CDR3 DNA reads as TGTGCCAGCAGTGAAGGACAGGGCGTCTATAATTCCCCCCTCCACTTT.

This clone was found a few times. The rearrangement links TRBV9 to TRBJ2-5; 10 positions agree with TRBD1. The closer fit of TRBJ2-7 to the DNA end suggests the J call may be wrong. CDR3 length: 15 amino acids. Germline loops: CDR1 SGDLS, CDR2 YYNGEE. CDR3 nucleotides: TGTGCCAGCAGCGAGCACCGGACAGGGGGACACGAGCAGTACTTC. This sequence encodes CASSEHRTGGHEQYF.

The chain employs TRBV5-1 and TRBJ2-5, with TRBD1 identical over 7 bases. Matching the DNA end better, TRBJ2-7 makes the J call doubtful. The V gene's germline CDR1 is SGHRS and CDR2 YFSETQ. The CDR3 has 15 residues. CDR3 coding DNA: TGCGCCAGCAGCCCACAGGGGTCCGTGAGGTACGAGCAGTACTTC. Encoded protein: CASSPQGSVRYEQYF.

The V and J genes are TRBV7-2 and TRBJ2-7, with 9 positions matching TRBD2. V gave up 0 bases and J gave up 4 bases; unmatched junction bases: 7. CDR1 is SGHTA and CDR2 is FQGNSA in the germline V gene. The CDR3 contains 16 residues. The CDR3, as DNA: TGTGCCAGCAGCTTAGCGCCGGCTAGCGGGGCTTACGAGCAGTACTTC. Translating it yields CASSLAPASGAYEQYF.

V and J are TRBV4-3 and TRBJ1-1; D remains ambiguous. The CDR3 totals 13 residues. Germline-derived CDR1 and CDR2 are LGHNA and YSLEER. V was shortened by 0 bases and J by 7 bases, with 9 bases between the two germline ends. The CDR3 loop reads CASSQDAPLEAFF. The CDR3 DNA sequence: TGCGCCAGCAGCCAAGATGCCCCACTTGAAGCTTTCTTT.

V usage is TRBV5-1 and J usage is TRBJ2-7; 9 bases line up with TRBD2. CDR3 length: 14 amino acids. V shed 0 bases and J 5 bases; nucleotides not matched to a gene: 3. The germline V gene encodes CDR1 SGHRS and CDR2 YFSETQ. The CDR3 DNA is TGCGCCAGCAGCTTGGAGCGACTAGCGGACGAGCAGTACTTC. This sequence encodes CASSLERLADEQYF.

The rearrangement links TRBV6-5 to TRBJ2-5, with TRBD1 matching 9 bases. CDR1 is MNHEY and CDR2 is SVGAGI in the germline V gene. Trimming removed 5 bases from V and 3 bases from J; junction bases left unmatched: 7. The CDR3 has 15 amino acids. CDR3 nucleotides: TGTGCCAGCAGTAAGACCGGGACAGGGAAAGAGACCCAGTACTTC. Its translation: CASSKTGTGKETQYF.

This rearrangement joins TRBV6-5 to TRBJ2-1, with D possibly TRBD2 on 5 matching bases. V lost 2 bases to trimming and J lost 0 bases, with 5 bases between them. The CDR3 covers 14 residues. Germline CDR1 and CDR2: MNHEY and SVGAGI. Here the CDR3 DNA reads TGTGCCAGCAGTTACGGACTCTCCTACAATGAGCAGTTCTTC. It is translated as CASSYGLSYNEQFF.

The chain has TRBV5-5 and TRBJ1-4, with D possibly matching TRBD1 (5 bases). The CDR3 runs to 15 residues. V was shortened by 0 bases and J by 7 bases, with 13 bases between the two germline ends. Per germline, CDR1 SGHKS and CDR2 YYEKEE (reference sequence). DNA for the CDR3: TGTGCCAGCAGCTTGGCCCGCGGGGCGATTGAAAAACTGTTTTTT. It yields the protein CASSLARGAIEKLFF.

The chain joins TRBV5-1 to TRBJ1-2; D is possibly TRBD1 (5 bases). The CDR3 has 13 residues. Looked up from germline, CDR1 is SGHRS and CDR2 is YFSETQ. The V and J ends lost 0 bases and 6 bases respectively, with 9 bases between them. The CDR3 sequence: CASSLEGVDGYTF. CDR3 DNA: TGCGCCAGCAGCTTGGAAGGGGTAGATGGCTACACCTTC.

The chain couples TRBV11-2 to TRBJ2-7; 8 bases agree with TRBD2. This CDR3 is 14 amino acids long. Germline V gene lookup returns CDR1 SGHAT and CDR2 FQNNGV. J gave up 6 bases and V 5 bases, and 9 bases lay outside the gene matches. This chain's CDR3 is CASSVGASGSEQYF. In DNA, the CDR3 is TGTGCCAGCAGCGTGGGGGCTAGCGGGTCCGAGCAGTACTTC.